Here is one TCR beta chain with its context. Its antigen is still unknown. Base qualities are not provided; no much larger clone lies one nucleotide away. These data come from a study of PD-1 blockade in classical Hodgkin lymphoma (TCRdb year 2020). About the investigation overall: Nivolumab dosing was 3 mg/kg intravenously every 2 weeks, continuing until either disease progression or unacceptable toxicity. The study used CyTOF and TCR beta sequencing to define a peripheral blood immune signature of response to PD-1 blockade in classical Hodgkin lymphoma. Overall study outcomes, separate from this receptor: Baseline diversity similar to that of newly diagnosed patients was observed in trial patients achieving complete response, whereas significantly lower diversity was observed in partial responders and progressors. Newly diagnosed patients were reported to have lower baseline TCR diversity than healthy donors, and relapsed/refractory patients were reported to have lower baseline TCR diversity still. By C4D1, a significant rise was seen in CD4+ TCR diversity but not in CD8+ TCR diversity (p=0.0027 vs p=0.16), and the rise was most apparent among complete responders (p=0.02). Diversity was lower in patients who began nivolumab less than 1 year after ASCT, so these patients were left out of later analyses to avoid confounding by immune reconstitution. The study covered only a single clinical trial cohort, and the causes of the repertoire differences, possibly disease activity or prior therapy, were still not defined.

The Qiagen DNeasy kit was used to extract genomic DNA from unsorted PBMCs and from the negatively selected CD4+ and CD8+ fractions. TCR beta CDR3 regions were amplified by immunoSEQ multiplex PCR using primers annealing to V and J segments. A synthetic immune receptor repertoire was used to minimize amplification bias, and remaining bias was computationally removed after sequencing. Concerning the study's data processing: Custom Python scripts were used to quantify repertoire diversity as the Shannon entropy index. Unsorted, CD4+ and CD8+ repertoires were analyzed separately, except for combined analyses in which CD4+ and CD8+ sequences were merged in silico. Clonal expansion was defined as a frequency increase of at least 2-fold after treatment compared with C1D1, and clones undetected at baseline were assigned a pseudocount of 0.5. Singleton clones were defined as clones with 0 or 1 copy at C1D1, and non-singleton clones were defined as clones with 2 or more copies. By matching protein sequences in sorted samples from the same patient, clones expanded in unsorted samples were annotated as CD4+, CD8+ or unknown. Wilcoxon tests on paired samples were used to test changes in diversity from C1D1 to C4D1. The table comes from immuneACCESS by way of TCRdb, which keeps in-frame sequences with V and J called. Part of the clones is missing from these tables; in studies checked, under half for an unresolved V gene and the rest for unknown reasons. The V and J calls and the clone size are those of that table, but D and trimming were determined from the DNA. The sample includes about 39,000 clones, with just over 75% observed a single time. The ten largest account for over 7.5% of the sample.

According to the study, the label for this sample's time point signals: cycle 4 day 1 (C4D1), after more than five weeks of nivolumab. All trial patients had relapsed after autologous stem cell transplantation, with cohorts A, B and C differing in prior brentuximab vedotin exposure. The trial cohort comprised some 60 patients with relapsed/refractory classical Hodgkin lymphoma whose best overall responses were complete response, partial response or progressive disease. In the multi-cohort phase II CheckMate 205 trial, trial patients received single-agent nivolumab. Best overall response was determined by an independent review committee according to the 2007 International Working Group response criteria. Trial PBMCs were collected just before the start of nivolumab (C1D1) and during therapy at cycle 2 day 1 and cycle 4 day 1. After peripheral blood was drawn into 8 mL Vacutainer Cell Preparation Tubes, PBMCs were isolated by centrifugation and then cryopreserved.

V drops 5 bases and J drops 5 bases, leaving 8 bases in between. The CDR3 goes from the cysteine to the phenylalanine over 12 residues. The retained sequence is limited to the CDR3, 36 bases, with the frame set at the first base. The germline V gene provides CDR1 SGHDT and CDR2 YYEEEE. The chain was built from TRBV5-6 and TRBJ2-1, with a tentative D gene TRBD2 over 5 matching bases. This TCR came from a human donor with classical Hodgkin lymphoma. Specimen: peripheral blood mononuclear cells (PBMCs), collected before the fourth cycle of nivolumab. Here the CDR3 is given as CASSFGDNEQFF. The bases read TGTGCCAGCAGTTTCGGGGACAATGAGCAGTTCTTC. Supplemented by the reference TRBV5-6 and TRBJ2-1 proteins around the CDR3, the complete variable domain is DAGVTQSPTHLIKTRGQQVTLRCSPKSGHDTVSWYQQALGQGPQFIFQYYEEEERQRGNFPDRFSGHQFPNYSSELNVNALLLGDSALYLCASSFGDNEQFFGPGTRLTVL.